The rows below give T cell receptor beta chains drawn from one sample of a study of cytomegalovirus exposure and HLA in healthy donors. TCRdb's table, derived via immunoSEQ multiplex PCR, lists solely in-frame clones and lacks some. The repertoire holds about 150,000 clones, approximately 80% seen once, with 13% in the top ten. Sequencing was carried out using PBMCs. The receptor set was obtained from a young man in good health and CMV-seropositive. CDR3s include the opening cysteine and the closing phenylalanine or tryptophan. Each record gives: D gene, clone size, J gene, V gene, CDR3 DNA, CDR3 protein. D genes are given only for firm matches. Clone sizes are given selectively: once, few, many, or a class where the clone is expanded.

D: TRBD2; size: .; J: TRBJ2-1; V: TRBV9; DNA: TGTGCCAGCAGCGTAGTTGGGACTAGCGGGAGAAATGAGCAGTTCTTC; CDR3: CASSVVGTSGRNEQFF
D: TRBD1; size: .; J: TRBJ2-2; V: TRBV7-9; DNA: TGTGCCAGCAGCCACTTCGGGCTAGGGGGCGTTGACACCGGGGAGCTGTTTTTT; CDR3: CASSHFGLGGVDTGELFF
D: .; size: .; J: TRBJ2-2; V: TRBV28; DNA: TGTGCCAGCAGGGAGGGGCGGAACACCGGGGAGCTGTTTTTT; CDR3: CASREGRNTGELFF
D: TRBD1; size: .; J: TRBJ2-7; V: TRBV11-2; DNA: TGTGCCAGCAGCTTAGGTGGTGGGACAGAGGTCTTC; CDR3: CASSLGGGTEVF
D: TRBD2; size: .; J: TRBJ2-4; V: TRBV4-2; DNA: TGTGCCAGCAGCCAAGGGTGGGAGGGAGGGAAAAACATTCAGTACTTC; CDR3: CASSQGWEGGKNIQYF
D: .; size: .; J: TRBJ2-7; V: TRBV18; DNA: TGTGCCAGCTCACCTCAGGGCGGCTACGAGCAGTACTTC; CDR3: CASSPQGGYEQYF
D: .; size: .; J: TRBJ2-7; V: TRBV6-1; DNA: TGTGCCAGCAGGAATGAGGGTACCTACGAGCAGTACTTC; CDR3: CASRNEGTYEQYF
D: .; size: .; J: TRBJ2-5; V: TRBV5-1; DNA: TGCGCCAGCAGCTTGTTATCAGAGACCCAGTACTTC; CDR3: CASSLLSETQYF
D: .; size: .; J: TRBJ2-2; V: TRBV4-1; DNA: TGCGCCAGCAGCCAAGGGGTGGGGCGGAACACCGGGGAGCTGTTTTTT; CDR3: CASSQGVGRNTGELFF
D: TRBD1; size: .; J: TRBJ1-1; V: TRBV7-3; DNA: TGTGCCAGCAGCGTGGACAGGGGCGCTGAAGCTTTCTTT; CDR3: CASSVDRGAEAFF
D: TRBD1; size: .; J: TRBJ2-1; V: TRBV19; DNA: TGTGCCAGTAGTATCCACAGGGGGGATGAGCAGTTCTTC; CDR3: CASSIHRGDEQFF
D: .; size: .; J: TRBJ2-7; V: TRBV29-1; DNA: TGCAGCGTGGAGGCAGAGCTGGCCTACGAGCAGTACTTC; CDR3: CSVEAELAYEQYF
D: .; size: .; J: TRBJ1-4; V: TRBV27; DNA: TGTGCCAGCAGTTTAGGGGCAGGGAGGGAGAAACTGTTTTTT; CDR3: CASSLGAGREKLFF
D: TRBD1; size: .; J: TRBJ1-3; V: TRBV9; DNA: TGTGCCAGCAGCGTAGGGGACAGGGTCTCTGGAAACACCATATATTTT; CDR3: CASSVGDRVSGNTIYF
D: .; size: few; J: TRBJ2-1; V: TRBV11-1; DNA: TGTGCCAGCAGCTCCCGGGTGGGTGGAGAGCAGTTCTTC; CDR3: CASSSRVGGEQFF
D: .; size: .; J: TRBJ2-4; V: TRBV5-1; DNA: TGCGCCAGCAGCATGGAAGGACTAGCCAAAAACATTCAGTACTTC; CDR3: CASSMEGLAKNIQYF
D: TRBD1; size: few; J: TRBJ1-5; V: TRBV4-1; DNA: TGCGCCAGCAGCCCAGGGGGCTGGGGCAATCAGCCCCAGCATTTT; CDR3: CASSPGGWGNQPQHF
D: .; size: few; J: TRBJ2-5; V: TRBV29-1; DNA: TGCAGCGTTGATACAGGGTACCAAGAGACCCAGTACTTC; CDR3: CSVDTGYQETQYF
D: .; size: .; J: TRBJ2-5; V: TRBV28; DNA: TGTGCCAGCAGCACCCCGGGGTTTGGTGTAGAGACCCAGTACTTC; CDR3: CASSTPGFGVETQYF
D: .; size: once; J: TRBJ1-3; V: TRBV7-9; DNA: TGTGCCAGCAGCTTAGACAGGGGAAACACCATATATTTT; CDR3: CASSLDRGNTIYF
D: .; size: .; J: TRBJ2-7; V: TRBV11-3; DNA: TGTGCCAGCAGGCTATACGGGACTTTCTACGAGCAGTACTTC; CDR3: CASRLYGTFYEQYF
D: .; size: .; J: TRBJ1-1; V: TRBV6-6; DNA: TGTGCCACCCACGACAGTAGGAACCTGTATACTGAAGCTTTCTTT; CDR3: CATHDSRNLYTEAFF
D: TRBD2; size: .; J: TRBJ2-7; V: TRBV15; DNA: TGTGCCACCAGCCGCCGGACTAGCTTCCACGAGCAGTACTTC; CDR3: CATSRRTSFHEQYF
D: TRBD2; size: once; J: TRBJ2-1; V: TRBV9; DNA: TGTGCCAGCAGCGATAGCGGGAGCTCCTACAATGAGCAGTTCTTC; CDR3: CASSDSGSSYNEQFF
D: .; size: .; J: TRBJ1-2; V: TRBV10-2; DNA: TGCGCCAGCAGTGTACTGTCTAACTATGGCTACACCTTC; CDR3: CASSVLSNYGYTF
D: .; size: .; J: TRBJ2-7; V: TRBV28; DNA: TGTGCCACCATCAATTTCGCGGACTCCTACGAGCAGTACTTC; CDR3: CATINFADSYEQYF
D: TRBD1; size: .; J: TRBJ1-6; V: TRBV13; DNA: TGTGCCAGCAGCTTTGCAGGGGGGTCACCCCTCCACTTT; CDR3: CASSFAGGSPLHF
D: .; size: .; J: TRBJ2-2; V: TRBV5-1; DNA: TGCGCCAGCTGCCTTAGCTCCTTGAACACCGGGGAGCTGTTTTTT; CDR3: CASCLSSLNTGELFF
D: TRBD1; size: few; J: TRBJ2-1; V: TRBV13; DNA: TGTGCCAGCAGCTTAGTTGTAGGGACAGGCGTCTACAATGAGCAGTTCTTC; CDR3: CASSLVVGTGVYNEQFF
D: TRBD1; size: .; J: TRBJ1-4; V: TRBV7-9; DNA: TGTGCCAGCAGCGTTTGGGGACAGTTGGATGAAAAACTGTTTTTT; CDR3: CASSVWGQLDEKLFF
D: TRBD1; size: few; J: TRBJ2-7; V: TRBV19; DNA: TGTGCCAGTAGTATAAGTGGACAGGGGGCTTACGAGCAGTACTTC; CDR3: CASSISGQGAYEQYF
D: .; size: .; J: TRBJ1-5; V: TRBV27; DNA: TGTGCCAGCAGCACAAGCGACAGGCTCAGCACCCAGCATTTT; CDR3: CASSTSDRLSTQHF
D: .; size: .; J: TRBJ2-3; V: TRBV5-1; DNA: TGCGCCAGCAGCTTGGAGGGGGAGCGGACAGATACGCAGTATTTT; CDR3: CASSLEGERTDTQYF
D: .; size: .; J: TRBJ2-1; V: TRBV28; DNA: TGTGCCAGCAGTTTATCGTACAGGGTGGTTGCCTACAATGAGCAGTTCTTC; CDR3: CASSLSYRVVAYNEQFF
D: TRBD1; size: .; J: TRBJ2-7; V: TRBV28; DNA: TGTGCCAGCAGTTCGCCCACTGCAGGGGGCAGAGGCGAGCAGTACTTC; CDR3: CASSSPTAGGRGEQYF
D: TRBD2; size: .; J: TRBJ2-7; V: TRBV18; DNA: TGTGCCAGCTCACCAAAGGCTAGCGGGCCCTACGAGCAGTACTTC; CDR3: CASSPKASGPYEQYF
D: .; size: once; J: TRBJ2-7; V: TRBV11-3; DNA: TGTGCCAGCAGCTTATTCGCGAACTACGAGCAGTACTTC; CDR3: CASSLFANYEQYF
D: .; size: once; J: TRBJ2-7; V: TRBV6-6; DNA: TGTGCCAGCAGTCGCGCCATAGGGGGTTTCGAGCAGTACTTC; CDR3: CASSRAIGGFEQYF
D: .; size: few; J: TRBJ2-1; V: TRBV25-1; DNA: TGTGCCAGCAGGGTAAGGGCGGAGAGCGGTGAGCAGTTCTTC; CDR3: CASRVRAESGEQFF
D: TRBD2; size: few; J: TRBJ2-1; V: TRBV7-9; DNA: TGTTCCAGCAGCCCCGCTAGCGGGAGCGTTCGGGAGGGCAATGAGCAGTTCTTC; CDR3: CSSSPASGSVREGNEQFF
D: TRBD2; size: .; J: TRBJ2-7; V: TRBV27; DNA: TGTGCCAGCAGTTTATTAGCGGGAATGCGGTCCGAGCAGTACTTC; CDR3: CASSLLAGMRSEQYF
D: TRBD2; size: once; J: TRBJ2-5; V: TRBV7-8; DNA: TGTGCCAGCAGCCCACGGACTAGCTCGTCAGTAGAGACCCAGTACTTC; CDR3: CASSPRTSSSVETQYF
D: .; size: .; J: TRBJ2-5; V: TRBV6-6; DNA: TGTGCCAACGGACGGGGGGCGGGGGAGACCCAGTACTTC; CDR3: CANGRGAGETQYF
D: TRBD1; size: .; J: TRBJ1-5; V: TRBV19; DNA: TGTGCCAGTAGCATGGGACAGGGGATCAATCAGCCCCAGCATTTT; CDR3: CASSMGQGINQPQHF
D: .; size: .; J: TRBJ2-2; V: TRBV10-1; DNA: TGCGCCAGCAGTGAGTTTGAGGAAGGCCCGTTTATCGGGGAGCTGTTTTTT; CDR3: CASSEFEEGPFIGELFF
D: TRBD2; size: .; J: TRBJ2-3; V: TRBV9; DNA: TGTGCCAGCAGCCTTAGCGGGAAATTGGATACGCAGTATTTT; CDR3: CASSLSGKLDTQYF
D: .; size: .; J: TRBJ2-3; V: TRBV18; DNA: TGTGCCAGCTCACCAAGTCGCGGAGATACGCAGTATTTT; CDR3: CASSPSRGDTQYF
D: TRBD1; size: once; J: TRBJ1-5; V: TRBV23-1; DNA: TGCGCCAGCAGTCATCCGGGACAGGAAGGCAGGAATCAGCCCCAGCATTTT; CDR3: CASSHPGQEGRNQPQHF
D: .; size: .; J: TRBJ2-7; V: TRBV29-1; DNA: TGCAGCGTTAATGGTCAGGGGGGCAACGAGCAGTACTTC; CDR3: CSVNGQGGNEQYF
D: .; size: .; J: TRBJ2-7; V: TRBV15; DNA: TGTGCCACCAGCAGAGATCTTTGGCAGGGAGGATACGAGCAGTACTTC; CDR3: CATSRDLWQGGYEQYF
D: TRBD2; size: .; J: TRBJ2-7; V: TRBV19; DNA: TGTGCCAGTAGTATAACCCGGACTAGCGGGACCTACGAGCAGTACTTC; CDR3: CASSITRTSGTYEQYF
D: .; size: .; J: TRBJ2-1; V: TRBV2; DNA: TGTGCCAGCAGTGATCTGTACAATGAGCAGTTCTTC; CDR3: CASSDLYNEQFF
D: TRBD1; size: .; J: TRBJ1-5; V: TRBV30; DNA: TGTGCCTGGAGTGTCGTGACAGGGACCAATCAGCCCCAGCATTTT; CDR3: CAWSVVTGTNQPQHF
D: .; size: .; J: TRBJ1-3; V: TRBV7-9; DNA: TGTGCCAGCAGCTTAGGAGTCGGTGGAAACACCATATATTTT; CDR3: CASSLGVGGNTIYF
D: .; size: .; J: TRBJ1-1; V: TRBV7-9; DNA: TGTGCCAGCAGCTTAAAAGACAGGCCGAACACTGAAGCTTTCTTT; CDR3: CASSLKDRPNTEAFF
D: .; size: .; J: TRBJ1-1; V: TRBV9; DNA: TGTGCCAGCAGCCTAGGCGGTACGAGTGAAGCTTTCTTT; CDR3: CASSLGGTSEAFF
D: TRBD2; size: .; J: TRBJ2-1; V: TRBV11-2; DNA: TGTGCCAGCAGCCCCCGGCGGGGGGGCGCCGAGTTCTTC; CDR3: CASSPRRGGAEFF
D: TRBD2; size: .; J: TRBJ2-5; V: TRBV7-2; DNA: TGTGCCAGCAGCTTAGTCGCTAGCGGCGAGGATACCCAGTACTTC; CDR3: CASSLVASGEDTQYF
D: .; size: .; J: TRBJ2-7; V: TRBV6-5; DNA: TGTGCCAGCAGTTACCAGGGAATAACCTACGAGCAGTACTTC; CDR3: CASSYQGITYEQYF